Below, one T cell receptor (beta chain) is given with its context. The antigen remains unidentified. These data belong to a study of T-cell memory formation after mild COVID-19. Overall study context: Each donor largely had its own TCR clusters. Study findings and constraints: Later expanders leaned CD4+, whereas clones that contracted between day 15 and 85 were balanced CD4/CD8. Researchers found some responding clones in pre-infection memory, a sign that cross-reactive memory joined. Mainly CM and EM harbored the contracting CD4+ clones; mainly EMRA harbored the CD8+ ones.

Each CDR3 protein gets one entry after TCRdb re-called the 5' RACE reads with MiXCR. This table has some 150,000 distinct CDR3 sequences, under 30% appearing once. The CDR3 has 14 residues. Germline values: CDR1 MNHEY, CDR2 SVGAGI. Germline trimming cut 5 bases from V and 6 bases from J; bases unmatched to any gene: 6. This TCR derives from an adult woman who had mild COVID-19 (a few samples of this study predate the infection). Cell type and time point are not known. This chain joins TRBV6-5 and TRBJ2-2, with 7 bases lining up with TRBD1. What was sequenced was PBMCs or a T cell subset sorted from them (not recorded which). The CDR3 sequence is CASSHGTVAGELFF. In nucleotides, the CDR3 is TGTGCCAGCAGTCACGGGACAGTGGCCGGGGAGCTGTTTTTT.